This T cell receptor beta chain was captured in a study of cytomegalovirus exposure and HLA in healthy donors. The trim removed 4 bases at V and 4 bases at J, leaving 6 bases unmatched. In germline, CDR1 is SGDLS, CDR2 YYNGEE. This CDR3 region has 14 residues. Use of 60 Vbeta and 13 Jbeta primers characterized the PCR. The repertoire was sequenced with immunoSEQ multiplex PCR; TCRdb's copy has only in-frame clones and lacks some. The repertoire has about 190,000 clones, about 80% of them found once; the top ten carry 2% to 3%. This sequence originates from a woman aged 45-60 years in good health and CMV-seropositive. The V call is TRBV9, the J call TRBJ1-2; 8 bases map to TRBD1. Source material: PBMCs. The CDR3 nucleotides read TGTGCCAGCAGCTCTGGACAGGGCCCCTATGGCTACACCTTC. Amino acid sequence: CASSSGQGPYGYTF.